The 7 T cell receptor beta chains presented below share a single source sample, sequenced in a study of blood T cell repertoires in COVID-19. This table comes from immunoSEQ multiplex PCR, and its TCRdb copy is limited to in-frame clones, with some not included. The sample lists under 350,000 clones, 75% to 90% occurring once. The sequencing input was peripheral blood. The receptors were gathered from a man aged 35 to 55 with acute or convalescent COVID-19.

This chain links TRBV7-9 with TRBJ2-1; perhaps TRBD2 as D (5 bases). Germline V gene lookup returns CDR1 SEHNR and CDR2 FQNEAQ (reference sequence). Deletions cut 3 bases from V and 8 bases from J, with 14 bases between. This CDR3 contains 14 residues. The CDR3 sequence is CASSLSGPWDEQFF. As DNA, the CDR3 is TGTGCCAGCAGCTTGAGCGGCCCGTGGGATGAGCAGTTCTTC.

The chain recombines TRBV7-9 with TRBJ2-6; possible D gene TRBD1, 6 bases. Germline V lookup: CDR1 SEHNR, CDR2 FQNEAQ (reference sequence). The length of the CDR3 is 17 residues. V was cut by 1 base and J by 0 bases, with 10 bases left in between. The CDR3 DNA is TGTGCCAGCAGCTTAGGACAGGAGTCCTCTGGGGCCAACGTCCTGACTTTC. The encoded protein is CASSLGQESSGANVLTF.

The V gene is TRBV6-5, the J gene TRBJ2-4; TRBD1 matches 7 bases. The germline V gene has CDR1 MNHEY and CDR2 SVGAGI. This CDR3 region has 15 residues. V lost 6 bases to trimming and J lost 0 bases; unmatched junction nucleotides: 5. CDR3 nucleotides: TGTGCCAGCAGAACAGGGGCCCTAGCCAAAAACATTCAGTACTTC. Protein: CASRTGALAKNIQYF.

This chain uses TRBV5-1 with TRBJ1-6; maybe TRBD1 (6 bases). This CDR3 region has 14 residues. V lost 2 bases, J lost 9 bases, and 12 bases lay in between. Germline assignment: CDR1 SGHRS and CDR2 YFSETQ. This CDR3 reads CASSLQGGASPLHF. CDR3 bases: TGCGCCAGCAGCTTACAGGGAGGGGCTTCACCCCTCCACTTT.

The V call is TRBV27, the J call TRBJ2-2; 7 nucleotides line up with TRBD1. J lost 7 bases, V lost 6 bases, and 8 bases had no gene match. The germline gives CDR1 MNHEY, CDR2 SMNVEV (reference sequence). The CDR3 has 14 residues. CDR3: CASRISTGNGELFF. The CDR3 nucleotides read TGTGCCAGCAGGATATCGACAGGGAACGGGGAGCTGTTTTTT.

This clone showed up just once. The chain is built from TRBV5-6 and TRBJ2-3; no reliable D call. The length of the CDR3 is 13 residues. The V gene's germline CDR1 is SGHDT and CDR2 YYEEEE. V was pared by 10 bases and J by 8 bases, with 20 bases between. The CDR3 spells CASRGSRPGTQYF. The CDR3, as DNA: TGTGCCTCCCGAGGTAGCCGACCGGGTACGCAGTATTTT. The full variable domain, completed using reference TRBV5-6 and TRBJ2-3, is DAGVTQSPTHLIKTRGQQVTLRCSPKSGHDTVSWYQQALGQGPQFIFQYYEEEERQRGNFPDRFSGHQFPNYSSELNVNALLLGDSALYLCASRGSRPGTQYFGPGTRLTVL.

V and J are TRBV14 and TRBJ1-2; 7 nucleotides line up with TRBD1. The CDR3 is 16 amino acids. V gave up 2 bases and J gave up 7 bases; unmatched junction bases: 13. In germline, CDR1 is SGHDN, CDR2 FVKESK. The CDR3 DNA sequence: TGTGCCAGCAGCCAACGTTATATTCGACAGGGAGGTGGCTACACCTTC. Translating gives CASSQRYIRQGGGYTF.